Below, 31 T cell receptor beta chains from the same sample are listed, as sequenced in a study of T-cell memory formation after mild COVID-19. TCRdb re-called the 5' RACE reads with MiXCR, one entry per CDR3 protein. This table holds 30,000 to 40,000 distinct CDR3 sequences, roughly 11% found once. What was sequenced was PBMCs or a T cell subset sorted from them (not recorded which). The source of these receptors is a young man who had mild COVID-19 (a few samples of this study predate the infection). Cell type and time point are not known.

This clonotype was observed many times. One end of the junction fails to match germline, which may point to a read error. The chain combines TRBV5-6 with TRBJ2-7; 8 nucleotides line up with TRBD2. Germline CDR1 SGHDT, CDR2 YYEEEE. CDR3 length: 13 amino acids. The CDR3 DNA sequence: TGTGCCAGCAGCCCGGGGGGGCCCTATGAGCAGTACTTC. Translated: CASSPGGPYEQYF.

This clonotype was seen repeatedly, ten times or more. This rearrangement joins TRBV7-3 to TRBJ2-3, with 9 bases fitting TRBD1. V lost 4 bases and J lost 4; bases outside the gene matches: 6. The length of the CDR3 is 15 residues. Per the germline V gene, CDR1 is SGHTA and CDR2 is FQGTGA. The CDR3 protein is CASSSGTGRSDTQYF. CDR3 DNA sequence: TGTGCCAGCAGCTCCGGGACAGGGAGGTCAGATACGCAGTATTTT.

In this sample, this clonotype turned up many times. The genes are TRBV5-4 and TRBJ2-5; perhaps D is TRBD1 or TRBD2 (5 bases each). Germline-derived CDR1 and CDR2 are SGHNT and YYREEE (reference sequence). The CDR3 spans 14 residues. Trimming stripped 4 bases from V and 5 bases from J, with 15 bases between. In nucleotides, the CDR3 is TGTGCCAGCAGCCGCCCCCTGGGGGATGAGACCCAGTACTTC. It specifies CASSRPLGDETQYF.

This clonotype has just a few counts. V is TRBV15 and J is TRBJ2-7; perhaps TRBD1 as D (6 bases). The CDR3 spans 15 residues. With 0 bases removed from V and 5 bases from J, the gap between germline ends came to 14 bases. Per germline, CDR1 LNHNV and CDR2 YYDKDF (reference sequence). The CDR3 sequence is CATSRDKTGINEQYV. CDR3 coding DNA: TGTGCCACCAGCAGAGATAAAACAGGGATTAACGAGCAGTACGTC.

This clonotype was detected many times. The V gene is TRBV9, the J gene TRBJ1-1; D is undetermined. Germline V gene sequence: CDR1 SGDLS, CDR2 YYNGEE. V was clipped by 4 bases and J by 0 bases, with 10 bases between them. There are 14 residues in the CDR3. CDR3 DNA: TGTGCCAGCAGCCGCAGTACCATGAACACTGAAGCTTTCTTT. Translated: CASSRSTMNTEAFF.

V usage is TRBV7-3 and J usage is TRBJ2-1, with D possibly being TRBD1 (6 bases). Germline-derived CDR1 and CDR2 are SGHTA and FQGTGA. V lost 5 bases, J lost 10 bases, and 12 bases lay in between. The CDR3 spans 12 residues. The CDR3 nucleotides are TGTGCCAGCAGCCCTGGTGGGGGCGAGCAGTTCTTC. Residues: CASSPGGGEQFF. Full variable domain (missing parts from reference TRBV7-3 and TRBJ2-1): GAGVSQTPSNKVTEKGKYVELRCDPISGHTALYWYRQSLGQGPEFLIYFQGTGAADDSGLPNDRFFAVRPEGSVSTLKIQRTERGDSAVYLCASSPGGGEQFFGPGTRLTVL.

This clonotype was seen ten or more times. The chain has TRBV9 and TRBJ1-1, with TRBD1 matching over 9 bases. The CDR3 runs 15 residues. Unmatched junction bases numbered 9, after V lost 4 bases and J lost 5 bases. Germline lookup yields CDR1 SGDLS and CDR2 YYNGEE. DNA for the CDR3: TGTGCCAGCAGCCCCCATCCGACAGGGGGGACTGAAGCTTTCTTT. Its translation: CASSPHPTGGTEAFF.

This clonotype was seen a few times. The chain carries TRBV6-6 and TRBJ2-2, with TRBD2 identical over 8 bases. Germline trimming cut 3 bases from V and 6 bases from J; bases unmatched to any gene: 9. In germline, CDR1 is MNHNY, CDR2 SVGAGI (reference sequence). The CDR3 has 16 amino acids. CDR3 sequence (DNA): TGTGCCAGCAGTTATACTGGACTAGCTATTCCCGGGGAGCTGTTTTTT. As protein: CASSYTGLAIPGELFF.

This clonotype was seen ten or more times. The chain joins TRBV6-4 to TRBJ2-3; D perhaps matches TRBD1 (6 bases). The CDR3 contains 16 residues. Trimming pared 2 bases from V and 1 base from J, leaving 13 bases between. The V gene's germline CDR1 is MRHNA and CDR2 SNTAGT. The CDR3 loop reads CASSDKTGSGTDTQYF. The CDR3 nucleotides are TGTGCCAGCAGTGACAAAACAGGGAGCGGCACAGATACGCAGTATTTT.

The V and J genes are TRBV7-2 and TRBJ2-2; 8 bases match TRBD2. Germline V gene sequence: CDR1 SGHTA, CDR2 FQGNSA. Unmatched junction bases numbered 9, after V lost 3 bases and J lost 9 bases. This CDR3 comprises 15 residues. CDR3 nucleotide sequence: TGTGCCAGCAGCTTCACTAGCGGAGCCACTAGGGAGCTGTTTTTT. It translates to CASSFTSGATRELFF.

This clonotype was seen more than once but under ten times. The rearrangement uses TRBV20-1 and TRBJ2-2, with D possibly being TRBD2 (6 bases). V lost 5 bases to trimming and J lost 3 bases, with 16 bases between them. This CDR3 spans 15 amino acids. The germline CDR1 and CDR2 sequences are DFQATT and SNEGSKA (reference sequence). In DNA, the CDR3 is TGCAGTGCTGCGAAAACTGGGACTGACACCGGGGAGCTGTTTTTT. This sequence encodes CSAAKTGTDTGELFF.

This clonotype was recorded at least ten times. This chain joins TRBV29-1 and TRBJ2-5, with D tentatively TRBD1 (5 bases). CDR1 and CDR2 from the germline V gene are SQVTM and ANQGSEA. This CDR3 contains 11 residues. With 5 bases removed from V and 2 bases from J, the gap between germline ends came to 6 bases. The CDR3: CSVRQQETQYF. The CDR3 DNA is TGCAGCGTTAGACAGCAAGAGACCCAGTACTTC.

The chain is built from TRBV10-2 and TRBJ2-5; TRBD2 is a possible D gene (6 bases). With 7 bases removed from V and 5 bases from J, the gap between germline ends came to 14 bases. The CDR3 runs 13 residues. CDR1 and CDR2 from the germline V gene are WSHSY and SAAADI. This CDR3 reads CASNGGFGETQYF. In DNA, the CDR3 is TGCGCCAGCAACGGGGGATTCGGGGAGACCCAGTACTTC.

The chain couples TRBV14 to TRBJ2-6; 7 nucleotides agree with TRBD2. V was clipped by 1 base and J by 0 bases; unmatched bases: 9. The CDR3 consists of 19 residues. The germline CDR1 and CDR2 sequences are SGHDN and FVKESK. CDR3 in amino acids: CASSQVAVAGVSGANVLTF. In DNA form, the CDR3 reads TGTGCCAGCAGCCAAGTCGCGGTTGCGGGGGTCTCTGGGGCCAACGTCCTGACTTTC.

The rearrangement joins TRBV7-7 to TRBJ2-1, with a tentative D call TRBD2 (5 bases). The CDR3 is 13 residues long. Trimming removed 4 bases from V and 7 bases from J, with 11 bases in between. Germline V gene data show CDR1 as SSHAT and CDR2 as FNYEAQ (reference sequence). The CDR3 region has the DNA TGTGCCAGCAGCTCCTCATCGGGGAATGAGCAGTTCTTC. Protein sequence: CASSSSSGNEQFF.

This clonotype was seen at least ten times. This CDR3 is CASSQTRATSVPIAKNIQYF. In nucleotides, the CDR3 is TGCGCCAGCAGCCAAACCAGGGCTACTAGCGTTCCAATAGCCAAAAACATTCAGTACTTC. The gene calls are TRBV4-1 and TRBJ2-4; 7 bases agree with TRBD2. The germline V gene encodes CDR1 MGHRA and CDR2 YSYEKL. This CDR3 is built from 20 residues. V was pared by 2 bases and J by 0 bases, with 16 bases of the junction left unmatched.

The table lists this clonotype with many counts. The gene calls are TRBV20-1 and TRBJ2-7; D not resolved. V was clipped by 0 bases and J by 3 bases, with 18 bases between them. Per the germline V gene, CDR1 is DFQATT and CDR2 is SNEGSKA (reference sequence). The CDR3 has 16 amino acids. The CDR3 DNA reads as TGCAGTGCTAGAGATGATTTGGAAGGGAAGGGCTACGAGCAGTACTTC. This sequence encodes CSARDDLEGKGYEQYF.

This clonotype has at least ten counts. The V gene is TRBV5-1, the J gene TRBJ2-5; weak D call: TRBD2 (6 bases). The V gene's germline CDR1 is SGHRS and CDR2 YFSETQ. The CDR3 has 14 residues. Deletions cut 2 bases from V and 2 bases from J, with 10 bases between. The CDR3: CASSLTGEQETQYF. The CDR3 nucleotides read TGCGCCAGCAGCTTAACGGGGGAACAAGAGACCCAGTACTTC.

Many counts were recorded for this clonotype. This chain uses TRBV5-5 with TRBJ2-1, with 7 bases that match TRBD1. Germline V gives CDR1 SGHKS, CDR2 YYEKEE (reference sequence). V shed 0 bases, J shed 4 bases, and the junction held 13 bases outside the gene matches. The CDR3 contains 18 residues. DNA of the CDR3: TGTGCCAGCAGCTTGGTTCCCCTACAGGGGATCACATACAATGAGCAGTTCTTC. It specifies CASSLVPLQGITYNEQFF.

The chain employs TRBV20-1 and TRBJ2-7, with D perhaps TRBD2 (6 bases). Looked up from germline, CDR1 is DFQATT and CDR2 is SNEGSKA (reference sequence). This CDR3 has 14 amino acids. The V end lost 0 bases, the J end lost 6 bases, and 15 bases lay between the germline ends. CDR3 DNA sequence: TGCAGTGCTAGAGATCGATCTGGCGGGACCGAGCAGTACTTC. This gives the protein CSARDRSGGTEQYF.

In this sample, this clonotype turned up many times. The chain employs TRBV4-2 and TRBJ2-1, with D maybe TRBD2 (6 bases). The germline CDR1 and CDR2 sequences are LGHNA and YNFKEQ. The CDR3 covers 15 residues. V was shortened by 4 bases and J by 2 bases, with 12 bases between the two germline ends. CDR3 sequence reads: CASSPGDGPYNEQFF. In DNA, the CDR3 is TGTGCCAGCAGCCCGGGGGATGGGCCCTACAATGAGCAGTTCTTC.

This clonotype occurred many times. This chain uses TRBV7-8 with TRBJ2-1, with D tentatively TRBD1 or TRBD2 (5 bases each). CDR1 is SGHVS and CDR2 is FQNEAQ in the germline V gene. CDR3 length: 17 amino acids. The V end was cut by 5 bases, the J end by 0 bases, with 17 bases between. CDR3 DNA: TGTGCCAGCAGCCACGACGAGGGACCTAGCTCCTACAATGAGCAGTTCTTC. This sequence encodes CASSHDEGPSSYNEQFF.

This clonotype showed up just a few times. V and J are TRBV7-6 and TRBJ2-1; possible D gene TRBD2, 7 bases. Between the trimmed V and J ends, which lost 1 base and 9 bases, there was a span of 13 bases. This CDR3 spans 14 amino acids. Germline V gives CDR1 SGHVS, CDR2 FNYEAQ. The CDR3 loop is CASSLVEGGGEQFF. The CDR3 nucleotides are TGTGCCAGCAGCTTAGTGGAGGGAGGGGGTGAGCAGTTCTTC.

The V call is TRBV11-2, the J call TRBJ2-5; tentative D call: TRBD1 (5 bases). Gene TRBJ2-7 matches the end of the DNA better, so the J call may be wrong. CDR1 is SGHAT, CDR2 FQNNGV, per germline. The length of the CDR3 is 14 residues. The CDR3 reads CASSFPGKEYEQYF. The CDR3 nucleotides read TGTGCCAGCAGCTTCCCAGGGAAGGAATACGAGCAGTACTTC.

At least ten counts were recorded for this clonotype. J is TRBJ1-5 and V is TRBV7-3, with D possibly TRBD1 on 5 matching bases. The V and J ends lost 1 base and 7 bases respectively, with 11 bases between them. The germline V gene has CDR1 SGHTA and CDR2 FQGTGA. This CDR3 spans 14 amino acids. The CDR3: CASSLNAGGQPQHF. Here the CDR3 DNA reads TGTGCCAGCAGCTTAAATGCTGGGGGACAGCCCCAGCATTTT.

This clonotype was found many times. The chain has TRBV7-9 and TRBJ2-7; D might be TRBD1 or TRBD2, each matching 5 bases. The CDR3 is 14 residues long. V was clipped by 1 base and J by 6 bases, with 13 bases between them. In germline, CDR1 is SEHNR, CDR2 FQNEAQ (reference sequence). CDR3: CASSLDVAGTEQYF. The CDR3 DNA sequence: TGTGCCAGCAGCTTAGACGTGGCAGGGACCGAGCAGTACTTC.

The gene calls are TRBV6-5 and TRBJ2-7; D gene uncertain. This CDR3 region has 12 residues. V lost 5 bases to trimming and J lost 7 bases, with 12 bases between them. CDR1 and CDR2 (germline): MNHEY, SVGAGI. This CDR3 is CASSTPPDEQYF. The CDR3 nucleotides are TGTGCCAGCAGTACCCCCCCAGATGAGCAGTACTTC.

The chain links TRBV6-5 to TRBJ2-1; 9 nucleotides align to TRBD2. With V trimmed by 5 bases and J by 8 bases, 13 bases remained unmatched. Germline CDR1 MNHEY, CDR2 SVGAGI. This CDR3 spans 16 amino acids. In nucleotides, the CDR3 is TGTGCCAGCAGTATTAGCGGGGGCAGTGGTTCGGATGAGCAGTTCTTC. Translating gives CASSISGGSGSDEQFF.

Many counts were recorded for this clonotype. CDR3 residues: CASNNTTPGQGARSDTQYF. As DNA, the CDR3 is TGTGCCAGCAACAATACAACCCCGGGACAGGGGGCTCGGTCAGATACGCAGTATTTT. The V call is TRBV7-3, the J call TRBJ2-3; the match to TRBD1 covers 12 bases. The length of the CDR3 is 19 residues. Germline loops: CDR1 SGHTA, CDR2 FQGTGA. Trimming cost V 7 bases and J 4 bases; bases outside gene matches: 18.

This clonotype was found many times. This rearrangement joins TRBV6-2 or TRBV6-3 to TRBJ1-2; TRBD1 agrees at 8 bases. CDR1 is MNHEY and CDR2 is SVGEGT in the germline V gene. Trimming cost V 10 bases and J 4 bases; bases outside gene matches: 8. The CDR3 contains 13 residues. CDR3 residues: CATLRQGSYGYTF. Written as DNA, the CDR3 is TGTGCCACCCTAAGACAGGGGAGCTATGGCTACACCTTC.

This clonotype was detected many times. J is TRBJ2-5 and V is TRBV2; 16 positions match TRBD2. The germline CDR1 and CDR2 sequences are SNHLY and FYNNEI. Trimming removed 6 bases from V and 9 bases from J; junction bases left unmatched: 4. The CDR3 is 14 amino acids. CDR3 nucleotide sequence: TGTGCCAGCAGCCCCGGGACTAGCGGGGGGGCCCAGTACTTC. Translating gives CASSPGTSGGAQYF.